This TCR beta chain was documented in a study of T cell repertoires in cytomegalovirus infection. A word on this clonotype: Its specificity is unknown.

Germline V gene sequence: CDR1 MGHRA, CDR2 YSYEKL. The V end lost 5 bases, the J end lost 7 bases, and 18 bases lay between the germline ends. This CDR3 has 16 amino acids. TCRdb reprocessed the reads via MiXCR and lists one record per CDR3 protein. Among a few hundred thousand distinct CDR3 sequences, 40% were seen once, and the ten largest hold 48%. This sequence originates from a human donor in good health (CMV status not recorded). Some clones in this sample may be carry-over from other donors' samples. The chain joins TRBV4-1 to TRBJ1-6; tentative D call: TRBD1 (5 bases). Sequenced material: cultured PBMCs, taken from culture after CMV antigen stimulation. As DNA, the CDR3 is TGCGCCAGCAGCTTCCCCCGGGACGCGGGGAATTCACCCCTCCACTTT. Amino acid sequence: CASSFPRDAGNSPLHF.